In this sample, the clone carrying this TCR beta chain turned up a few times. TCRdb re-derived calls from the 5' RACE reads in MiXCR, one entry per CDR3 protein. Found here are a few hundred thousand distinct CDR3 sequences, nearly 25% of them singletons; the top ten hold about 12%. Germline CDR1 is SGHRS and CDR2 is YFSETQ. Trimming removed 1 base at V and 5 bases at J, with 12 bases between. The CDR3 is 14 amino acids. This record comes from a study of T-cell memory formation after mild COVID-19. V is TRBV5-1 and J is TRBJ1-1; no reliable D call. The sample was PBMCs or a T cell subset sorted from them (not recorded which). The sequence derives from an adult woman who had mild COVID-19 (a few samples of this study predate the infection). Cell type and time point are not known. CDR3 nucleotide sequence: TGCGCCAGCAGCTTGACAGTCACCGGGACTGAAGCTTTCTTT. The encoded protein is CASSLTVTGTEAFF.